These T cell receptor beta chains were read from a single sample in a study of Ad26.COV2.S vaccination and SARS-CoV-2 variants. The repertoire was sequenced with immunoSEQ multiplex PCR; TCRdb's copy has only in-frame clones and lacks some. In the table there are 400,000 to 450,000 clones, about nine tenths of which are singletons. The source material was peripheral blood, sampled in a trial of Ad26.COV2.S vaccine versus placebo. These TCRs come from a person aged 18-60 years who received the Ad26.COV2.S COVID-19 vaccine or a placebo. Both conserved end residues are part of each CDR3. A D gene is named only where the DNA matches it firmly. The listing skips clone size in some rows; elsewhere it reads once, few, many or a size class.

CDR3aa	CDR3nt	d_gene	abundance	v_gene	j_gene
CASKGDSHSYNEQFF	TGTGCCAGCAAGGGGGACAGCCACTCCTACAATGAGCAGTTCTTC	TRBD1	.	TRBV25-1	TRBJ2-1
CAISGFAGGPTDTQYF	TGTGCCATCAGTGGTTTTGCGGGAGGGCCCACAGATACGCAGTATTTT	TRBD2	.	TRBV10-3	TRBJ2-3
CASSGQGWDEQFF	TGTGCCAGCAGCGGACAGGGATGGGATGAGCAGTTCTTC	TRBD1	.	TRBV25-1	TRBJ2-1
CASSSGLTYEQYF	TGTGCCAGCTCCTCGGGCCTAACCTACGAGCAGTACTTC	.	once	TRBV27	TRBJ2-7
CASSLGSRTSGSDEQFF	TGTGCCAGCAGTTTGGGATCAAGGACTAGCGGGAGTGATGAGCAGTTCTTC	TRBD2	.	TRBV27	TRBJ2-1
CASSQDPQVEQETQYF	TGTGCCAGCAGCCAAGATCCCCAGGTCGAGCAAGAGACCCAGTACTTC	.	.	TRBV4-2	TRBJ2-5
CASSKGRTSGTYEQYF	TGTGCCAGCAGCAAGGGACGAACTAGCGGGACGTACGAGCAGTACTTC	TRBD2	.	TRBV25-1	TRBJ2-7
CASSYHTSTASGGETQYF	TGCGCCAGCAGCTACCACACCTCTACTGCTAGCGGGGGGGAGACCCAGTACTTC	TRBD2	.	TRBV5-1	TRBJ2-5
CASSPYQREEETQYF	TGTGCCAGCTCACCTTACCAGCGGGAAGAAGAGACCCAGTACTTC	TRBD2	once	TRBV18	TRBJ2-5
CASSSTGYGYTF	TGTGCCAGCAGTTCTACAGGGTATGGCTACACCTTC	.	.	TRBV28	TRBJ1-2
CASSPGTGFTYGYTF	TGTGCCAGCAGTCCAGGGACAGGGTTTACCTATGGCTACACCTTC	TRBD1	.	TRBV6-5	TRBJ1-2
CASRKTGPFIQETQYF	TGCGCCAGCAGAAAAACAGGGCCGTTCATTCAAGAGACCCAGTACTTC	.	.	TRBV10-1	TRBJ2-5
CAWSGELLETQYF	TGTGCCTGGAGTGGGGAATTATTGGAGACCCAGTACTTC	.	.	TRBV30	TRBJ2-5
CASSYDHQGTDTQYF	TGTGCCAGCAGTTATGACCATCAAGGTACAGATACGCAGTATTTT	.	.	TRBV6-2/TRBV6-3	TRBJ2-3
CASSTLAGSNEQYF	TGTGCCAGCAGTACTTTAGCAGGGTCCAACGAGCAGTACTTC	.	.	TRBV6-5	TRBJ2-7
CASSYSGPGYQETQYF	TGTGCCAGCAGTTACTCGGGTCCAGGCTACCAAGAGACCCAGTACTTC	.	.	TRBV6-6	TRBJ2-5
CASSYAATNYGYTF	TGTGCCAGCAGTTACGCAGCCACTAACTATGGCTACACCTTC	.	.	TRBV6-5	TRBJ1-2
CASSDTGELFF	TGTGCCAGCAGTGATACCGGGGAGCTGTTTTTT	.	.	TRBV25-1	TRBJ2-2
CASSPSGADRQPQHF	TGTGCCAGCAGCCCCTCGGGGGCGGATAGGCAGCCCCAGCATTTT	.	.	TRBV7-2	TRBJ1-5
CASSPPWGEGHNEQFF	TGTGCCAGCAGTCCCCCGTGGGGGGAGGGCCACAATGAGCAGTTCTTC	TRBD2	.	TRBV6-2/TRBV6-3	TRBJ2-1